These T cell receptor beta chains were read from a single sample in a study of cytomegalovirus exposure and HLA in healthy donors. Data came from immunoSEQ multiplex PCR; TCRdb stores just in-frame clones and leaves some out. The table includes 160,000 or so clones, over 70% detected once. The sample consisted of PBMCs. These TCRs come from a woman between 18 and 29 years old in good health and CMV-seronegative. The CDR3 runs from the conserved cysteine through the conserved F or W. Each record gives: V gene, CDR3 protein.

V gene: TRBV18
CDR3 protein: CASSPPLLNRDTDTQYF

V gene: TRBV28
CDR3 protein: CASSSTGYGYTF

V gene: TRBV6-6
CDR3 protein: CASSYGQGTWKLFF

V gene: TRBV7-2
CDR3 protein: CASTLDRGQPQHF

V gene: TRBV6-6
CDR3 protein: CASSYLETQYF

V gene: TRBV19
CDR3 protein: CASSTGGTGELFF

V gene: TRBV7-9
CDR3 protein: CSSSPIGGIKETQYF

V gene: TRBV7-9
CDR3 protein: CASSGGVYNEQFF

V gene: TRBV6-5
CDR3 protein: CASLTIEQPYGYTF

V gene: TRBV5-1
CDR3 protein: CASSLAGTGPNEQFF

V gene: TRBV28
CDR3 protein: CASSMTGVSEAFF

V gene: TRBV4-1
CDR3 protein: CASSRLPEGGFYEQYF

V gene: TRBV7-9
CDR3 protein: CASSLRVSSYNEQFF

V gene: TRBV28
CDR3 protein: CASSLVRRSGTQYF

V gene: TRBV11-1
CDR3 protein: CASSLSTGPYEQYF

V gene: TRBV5-4
CDR3 protein: CASSLKNRGSGNTIYF

V gene: TRBV11-2
CDR3 protein: CASSLDRGGGQPQHF

V gene: TRBV29-1
CDR3 protein: CSVVFPDEGTEAFF